This T cell receptor (beta chain) was captured by sequencing in a study of T cells in Graves' hyperthyroidism and ophthalmopathy. Amplification targeted TCR beta CDR3 regions from RNA transcripts. The HTBI primer set served for first-round RT-PCR of the TCR CDR3. MiXCR, run by TCRdb on the multiplex PCR reads, gives a single entry per CDR3 protein. The table records a few hundred thousand distinct CDR3 sequences, 16% of them present only once. This clonotype showed up many times. Sequencing input: blood. The TCR comes from a woman in her 40s with Graves' ophthalmopathy.

CDR3 coding DNA: TGTGCCAGCAGTTACTCGATCTCCCTGGGTAATCAGCCCCAGCATTTT. Amino acid sequence: CASSYSISLGNQPQHF. The chain links TRBV6-2 or TRBV6-3 to TRBJ1-5; D not resolved. Per the germline V gene, CDR1 is MNHEY and CDR2 is SVGEGT. This CDR3 comprises 16 residues. V was trimmed by 0 bases and J by 4 bases, leaving 13 bases between them.